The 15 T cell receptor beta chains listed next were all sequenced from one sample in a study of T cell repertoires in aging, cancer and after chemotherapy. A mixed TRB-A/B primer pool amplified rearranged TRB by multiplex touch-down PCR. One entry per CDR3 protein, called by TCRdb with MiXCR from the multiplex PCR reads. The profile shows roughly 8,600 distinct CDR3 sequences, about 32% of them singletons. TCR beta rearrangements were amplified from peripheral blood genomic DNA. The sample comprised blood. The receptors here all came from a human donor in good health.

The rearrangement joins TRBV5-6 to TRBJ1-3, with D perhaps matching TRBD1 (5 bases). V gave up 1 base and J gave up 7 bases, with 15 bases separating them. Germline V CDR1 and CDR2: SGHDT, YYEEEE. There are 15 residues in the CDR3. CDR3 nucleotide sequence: TGTGCCAGCAGCTTGACCGGGGGTATCGGCAACACCATATATTTT. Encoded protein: CASSLTGGIGNTIYF. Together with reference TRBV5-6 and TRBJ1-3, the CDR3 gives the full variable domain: DAGVTQSPTHLIKTRGQQVTLRCSPKSGHDTVSWYQQALGQGPQFIFQYYEEEERQRGNFPDRFSGHQFPNYSSELNVNALLLGDSALYLCASSLTGGIGNTIYFGEGSWLTVV.

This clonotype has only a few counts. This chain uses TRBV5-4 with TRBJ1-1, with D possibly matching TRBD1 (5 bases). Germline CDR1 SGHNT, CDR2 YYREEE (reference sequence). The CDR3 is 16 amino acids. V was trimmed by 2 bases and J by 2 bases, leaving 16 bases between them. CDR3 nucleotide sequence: TGTGCCAGCAGCTTCTCGTTGCTGAGGGGAAACACTGAAGCTTTCTTT. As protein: CASSFSLLRGNTEAFF.

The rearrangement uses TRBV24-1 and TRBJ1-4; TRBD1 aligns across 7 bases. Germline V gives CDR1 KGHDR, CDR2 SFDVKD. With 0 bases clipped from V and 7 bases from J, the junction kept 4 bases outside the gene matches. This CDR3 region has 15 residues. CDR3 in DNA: TGTGCCACCAGTGATTTGTACAGGGGATTTGAAAAACTGTTTTTT. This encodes CATSDLYRGFEKLFF.

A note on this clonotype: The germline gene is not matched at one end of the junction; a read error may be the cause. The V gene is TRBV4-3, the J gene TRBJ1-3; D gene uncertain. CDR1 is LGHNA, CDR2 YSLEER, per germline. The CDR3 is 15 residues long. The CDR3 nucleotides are TGTGCCAGCAGCCAAGAAGATACTTATGGAAACACCATATATTTT. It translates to CASSQEDTYGNTIYF.

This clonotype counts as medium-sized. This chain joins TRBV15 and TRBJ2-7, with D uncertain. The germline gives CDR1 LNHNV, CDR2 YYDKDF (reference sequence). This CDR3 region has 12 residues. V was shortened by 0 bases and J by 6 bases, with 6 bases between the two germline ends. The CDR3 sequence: CATSRDVGEQYF. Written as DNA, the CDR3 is TGTGCCACCAGCAGAGATGTGGGCGAGCAGTACTTC.

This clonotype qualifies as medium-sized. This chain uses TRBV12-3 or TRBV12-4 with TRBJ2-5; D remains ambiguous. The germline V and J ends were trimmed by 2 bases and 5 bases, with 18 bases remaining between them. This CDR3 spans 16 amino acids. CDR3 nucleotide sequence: TGTGCCAGCAGTTTAATGAGGAGAACTGTGGGCGAGACCCAGTACTTC. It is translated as CASSLMRRTVGETQYF.

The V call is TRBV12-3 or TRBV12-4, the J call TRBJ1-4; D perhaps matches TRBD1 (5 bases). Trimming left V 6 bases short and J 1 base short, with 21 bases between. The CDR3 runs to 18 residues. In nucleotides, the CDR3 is TGTGCCAGCAGCACCGGGGGATTGACGTTAGTAACTAATGAAAAACTGTTTTTT. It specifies CASSTGGLTLVTNEKLFF.

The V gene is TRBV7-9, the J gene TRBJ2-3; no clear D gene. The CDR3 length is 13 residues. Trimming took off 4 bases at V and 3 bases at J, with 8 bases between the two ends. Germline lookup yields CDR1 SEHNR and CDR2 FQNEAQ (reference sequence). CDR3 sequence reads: CASSSDPTDTQYF. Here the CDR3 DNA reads TGTGCCAGCAGCTCGGACCCGACAGATACGCAGTATTTT.

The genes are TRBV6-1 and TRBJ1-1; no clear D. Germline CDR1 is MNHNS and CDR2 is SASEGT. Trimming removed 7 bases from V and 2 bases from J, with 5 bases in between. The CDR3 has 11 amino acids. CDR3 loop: CASIINTEAFF. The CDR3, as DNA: TGTGCCAGCATTATTAACACTGAAGCTTTCTTT.

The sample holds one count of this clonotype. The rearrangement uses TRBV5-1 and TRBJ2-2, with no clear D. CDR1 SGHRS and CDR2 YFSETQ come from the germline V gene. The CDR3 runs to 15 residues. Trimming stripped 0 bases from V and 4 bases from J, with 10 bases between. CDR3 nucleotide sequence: TGCGCCAGCAGCTTGGATAGCACCAGCACCGGGGAGCTGTTTTTT. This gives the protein CASSLDSTSTGELFF.

DNA for the CDR3: TGTGCCAGCAGTTCGACAGCATCCAGCTCTGGGGCCAACGTCCTGACTTTC. As protein: CASSSTASSSGANVLTF. The V gene is TRBV28, the J gene TRBJ2-6, with D possibly being TRBD1 (5 bases). There are 17 residues in the CDR3. Germline V CDR1 and CDR2: MDHEN, SYDVKM. Trimming left V 4 bases short and J 0 bases short, with 13 bases between. Based on the CDR3 plus reference TRBV28 and TRBJ2-6, the full variable domain is DVKVTQSSRYLVKRTGEKVFLECVQDMDHENMFWYRQDPGLGLRLIYFSYDVKMKEKGDIPEGYSVSREKKERFSLILESASTNQTSMYLCASSSTASSSGANVLTFGAGSRLTVL.

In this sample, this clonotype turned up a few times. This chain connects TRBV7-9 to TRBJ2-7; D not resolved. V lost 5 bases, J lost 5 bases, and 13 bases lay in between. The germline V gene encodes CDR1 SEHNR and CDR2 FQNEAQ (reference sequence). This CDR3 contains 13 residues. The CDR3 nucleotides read TGTGCCAGCAGCCCTCAAGGACGCGACGAGCAGTACTTC. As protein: CASSPQGRDEQYF.

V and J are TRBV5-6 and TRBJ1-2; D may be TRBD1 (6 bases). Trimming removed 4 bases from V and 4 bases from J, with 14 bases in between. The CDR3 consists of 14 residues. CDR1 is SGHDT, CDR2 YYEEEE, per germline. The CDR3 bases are TGTGCCAGCAGCCGCAGGGGAGTACGCTATGGCTACACCTTC. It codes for CASSRRGVRYGYTF.

CDR3 loop: CASSPRGDTEAFF. CDR3 DNA: TGTGCCAGCAGCCCGCGGGGGGACACTGAAGCTTTCTTT. V and J are TRBV11-2 and TRBJ1-1; D might be TRBD1 (5 bases). This CDR3 contains 13 residues. The V gene's germline CDR1 is SGHAT and CDR2 FQNNGV. Trimming took off 5 bases at V and 3 bases at J, with 10 bases between the two ends. The whole variable domain, filled in from reference TRBV11-2 and TRBJ1-1, reads EAGVAQSPRYKIIEKRQSVAFWCNPISGHATLYWYQQILGQGPKLLIQFQNNGVVDDSQLPKDRFSAERLKGVDSTLKIQPAKLEDSAVYLCASSPRGDTEAFFGQGTRLTVV.

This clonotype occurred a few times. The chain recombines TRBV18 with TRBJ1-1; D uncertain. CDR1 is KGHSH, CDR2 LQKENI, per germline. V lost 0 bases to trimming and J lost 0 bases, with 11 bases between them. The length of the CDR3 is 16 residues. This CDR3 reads CASSPPTESLNTEAFF. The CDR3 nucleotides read TGTGCCAGCTCACCACCGACGGAAAGCTTGAACACTGAAGCTTTCTTT. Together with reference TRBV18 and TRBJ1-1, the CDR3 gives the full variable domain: NAGVMQNPRHLVRRRGQEARLRCSPMKGHSHVYWYRQLPEEGLKFMVYLQKENIIDESGMPKERFSAEFPKEGPSILRIQQVVRGDSAAYFCASSPPTESLNTEAFFGQGTRLTVV.